Each of the 21 T cell receptor beta chains below was sequenced from the same sample in a study of CD8 T cells in ankylosing spondylitis (dated by TCRdb to 2017 to 2019). Library construction relied on 5' RACE. Sequencing used an Illumina HiSeq 2500. TCRdb reprocessing: public reads trimmed at Q25 with fastp, clones called with MiXCR, in-frame beta chains kept. Entries are consolidated by CDR3 protein sequence, retaining the most common genes and DNA. The sample table holds some 92,000 distinct CDR3 sequences, of which roughly 27% were seen once. Roughly three fifths of the sample is in the top ten clones. The sample was blood, either unsorted or a sorted T cell fraction (not recorded which). Every receptor here comes from a male donor with ankylosing spondylitis or in good health (not recorded which).

This clonotype was found a few times. The gene calls are TRBV20-1 and TRBJ2-5, with TRBD2 matching 9 bases. The CDR3 spans 20 residues. V was pared by 0 bases and J by 5 bases, with 22 bases of the junction left unmatched. Germline CDR1 and CDR2: DFQATT and SNEGSKA (reference sequence). CDR3 coding DNA: TGCAGTGCTAGAGACCTCCTCCCCGCGGGAGGGTTTTTGAGGATGGAGACCCAGTACTTC. It translates to CSARDLLPAGGFLRMETQYF.

In this sample, this clonotype turned up a few times. V and J are TRBV9 and TRBJ1-1; D perhaps matches TRBD1 (6 bases). Germline loops: CDR1 SGDLS, CDR2 YYNGEE. The length of the CDR3 is 15 residues. V was pared by 4 bases and J by 5 bases, with 18 bases between. The CDR3 loop reads CASSKGGGRGTEAFF. For the CDR3, the DNA is TGTGCCAGCAGCAAAGGTGGGGGGCGCGGGACTGAAGCTTTCTTT.

The chain carries TRBV20-1 and TRBJ2-1; D unresolved. From germline, CDR1 is DFQATT and CDR2 SNEGSKA (reference sequence). The CDR3 runs to 12 residues. V lost 0 bases, J lost 8 bases, and 8 bases lay in between. The CDR3 nucleotides read TGCAGTGCTAGAGAAGGATCCGATGAGCAGTTCTTC. This encodes CSAREGSDEQFF.

The chain employs TRBV7-8 and TRBJ1-4, with a weak D call TRBD1 (6 bases). The CDR3 length is 15 residues. Germline V gene data show CDR1 as SGHVS and CDR2 as FQNEAQ. Trimming pared 5 bases from V and 0 bases from J, leaving 10 bases between. CDR3 sequence reads: CASSANRATNEKLFF. The CDR3 coding sequence is TGTGCCAGCAGCGCAAACAGGGCAACTAATGAAAAACTGTTTTTT.

The chain carries TRBV5-1 and TRBJ2-5, with no clear D. There are 18 residues in the CDR3. V gave up 4 bases and J gave up 4 bases, with 26 bases separating them. The germline CDR1 and CDR2 sequences are SGHRS and YFSETQ. The CDR3 region is CASSPGLLSVLLRETQYF. The CDR3 region has the DNA TGCGCCAGCAGCCCCGGATTGTTGAGCGTCCTCCTACGAGAGACCCAGTACTTC.

A few counts support this clonotype. This chain joins TRBV18 and TRBJ1-1; D is unresolved. CDR3 length equals 14 residues. The V end lost 3 bases, the J end lost 1 base, and 9 bases lay between the germline ends. CDR1 is KGHSH, CDR2 LQKENI, per germline. For the CDR3, the DNA is TGTGCCAGCTCACCCCTCACAGAGAACACTGAAGCTTTCTTT. It is translated as CASSPLTENTEAFF. The whole variable domain, remainder taken from reference TRBV18 and TRBJ1-1, is NAGVMQNPRHLVRRRGQEARLRCSPMKGHSHVYWYRQLPEEGLKFMVYLQKENIIDESGMPKERFSAEFPKEGPSILRIQQVVRGDSAAYFCASSPLTENTEAFFGQGTRLTVV.

This chain connects TRBV19 to TRBJ1-4, with a tentative D call TRBD1 (6 bases). CDR3 length equals 14 residues. From germline, CDR1 is LNHDA and CDR2 SQIVND (reference sequence). Trimming took 7 bases from V and 6 from J, leaving 15 bases between them. CDR3 DNA sequence: TGTGCCAGTAAGGTCGCAGGGGTGGATGAAAAACTGTTTTTT. The encoded protein is CASKVAGVDEKLFF.

This clonotype was seen a few times. The rearrangement uses TRBV3-1 and TRBJ2-5; D might be TRBD1 (5 bases). Germline V gene lookup returns CDR1 LGHDT and CDR2 YNNKEL (reference sequence). The CDR3 consists of 15 residues. Trimming took off 0 bases at V and 2 bases at J, with 10 bases between the two ends. CDR3 sequence: CASSQDIDSQETQYF. CDR3 DNA sequence: TGTGCCAGCAGCCAAGACATCGACAGTCAAGAGACCCAGTACTTC.

The chain carries TRBV29-1 and TRBJ2-2; the D gene is possibly TRBD1 (6 bases). Deletions cut 3 bases from V and 6 bases from J, with 14 bases between. Germline V gene sequence: CDR1 SQVTM, CDR2 ANQGSEA. CDR3 size: 14 residues. Here the CDR3 DNA reads TGCAGCGTTGACCGTGCAGGGGTGGCCGGGGAGCTGTTTTTT. Protein product: CSVDRAGVAGELFF.

This clonotype was observed once. V gene TRBV29-1 combines with J gene TRBJ2-2; possible D gene TRBD2, 6 bases. This CDR3 contains 15 residues. Germline values: CDR1 SQVTM, CDR2 ANQGSEA. V shed 2 bases and J shed 7 bases, with 17 bases lying between them. CDR3 residues: CSVELRGRPYGELFF. The CDR3 region has the DNA TGCAGCGTTGAACTGCGGGGTCGTCCCTACGGGGAGCTGTTTTTT.

This clonotype turned up a few times. The rearrangement links TRBV7-6 to TRBJ2-3, with D possibly being TRBD2 (5 bases). This CDR3 region has 12 residues. V was trimmed by 4 bases and J by 9 bases, leaving 11 bases between them. CDR1 is SGHVS, CDR2 FNYEAQ, per germline. CDR3 coding DNA: TGTGCCAGCAGCTCACGGGGTGGCACGCAGTATTTT. It codes for CASSSRGGTQYF.

This chain connects TRBV5-1 to TRBJ2-1; TRBD2 might be the D (5 bases). Germline V gene lookup returns CDR1 SGHRS and CDR2 YFSETQ. The CDR3 consists of 15 residues. V shed 0 bases and J shed 6 bases, with 13 bases lying between them. The CDR3 loop is CASSLGGWTANEQFF. For the CDR3, the DNA is TGCGCCAGCAGCTTGGGCGGGTGGACGGCCAATGAGCAGTTCTTC.

The J gene is TRBJ2-1, the V gene TRBV6-1; D unclear. The CDR3 length is 15 residues. V lost 3 bases and J 3 bases, leaving 12 bases between the germline ends. The V gene's germline CDR1 is MNHNS and CDR2 SASEGT. The DNA of the CDR3 is TGTGCCAGCAGTGAGTCGGTACCCCACTACAATGAGCAGTTCTTC. It codes for CASSESVPHYNEQFF.

The chain has TRBV20-1 and TRBJ2-2; TRBD2 aligns across 7 bases. There are 14 residues in the CDR3. V lost 5 bases and J lost 2; bases outside the gene matches: 5. In germline, CDR1 is DFQATT, CDR2 SNEGSKA (reference sequence). Here the CDR3 DNA reads TGCAGTGCTCGGAGCGGGATCAACACCGGGGAGCTGTTTTTT. This encodes CSARSGINTGELFF.

V is TRBV27 and J is TRBJ2-5, with 11 positions matching TRBD2. This CDR3 region has 15 residues. Germline V gene data show CDR1 as MNHEY and CDR2 as SMNVEV (reference sequence). With 5 bases clipped from V and 5 bases from J, the junction kept 7 bases outside the gene matches. DNA of the CDR3: TGTGCCAGCAGTAAAGTAGCGGGAGGGCTGGAGACCCAGTACTTC. Protein product: CASSKVAGGLETQYF.

This chain links TRBV27 with TRBJ2-1; TRBD2 might be the D (5 bases). V was cut by 7 bases and J by 4 bases, with 5 bases left in between. Looked up from germline, CDR1 is MNHEY and CDR2 is SMNVEV (reference sequence). This CDR3 is built from 11 residues. The CDR3 bases are TGTGCCAGCACGGGGTACAATGAGCAGTTCTTC. Amino acid sequence: CASTGYNEQFF.

This clonotype was detected only a few times. Written as DNA, the CDR3 is TGCGCCAGCAGCTGGGACAGGAATAATTCACCCCTCCACTTT. This sequence encodes CASSWDRNNSPLHF. This chain uses TRBV5-1 with TRBJ1-6, with 8 bases matching TRBD1. Germline CDR1 reads SGHRS; CDR2 reads YFSETQ. Trimming removed 3 bases from V and 5 bases from J; junction bases left unmatched: 1. The CDR3 sequence is 14 residues long.

This clonotype appeared a few times. The chain is built from TRBV18 and TRBJ2-6; D not certain. The CDR3 sequence is 12 residues long. V was clipped by 5 bases and J by 3 bases, with 2 bases between them. The germline gives CDR1 KGHSH, CDR2 LQKENI. This CDR3 is CASSGGANVLTF. For the CDR3, the DNA is TGTGCCAGCTCAGGTGGGGCCAACGTCCTGACTTTC.

The V and J genes are TRBV5-1 and TRBJ2-1, with 12 bases matching TRBD2. V lost 7 bases, J lost 7 bases, and 9 bases stayed unmatched. This CDR3 has 15 residues. CDR1 is SGHRS, CDR2 YFSETQ, per germline. CDR3 sequence: CASLPTSGSENEQFF. Written as DNA, the CDR3 is TGCGCCAGCTTACCGACTAGCGGGAGTGAAAATGAGCAGTTCTTC. Based on the CDR3 plus reference TRBV5-1 and TRBJ2-1, the full variable domain is KAGVTQTPRYLIKTRGQQVTLSCSPISGHRSVSWYQQTPGQGLQFLFEYFSETQRNKGNFPGRFSGRQFSNSRSEMNVSTLELGDSALYLCASLPTSGSENEQFFGPGTRLTVL.

This clonotype has ten or more counts. The V call is TRBV10-3, the J call TRBJ2-5, with 7 nucleotides matching TRBD1. The CDR3 is 12 amino acids. CDR1 and CDR2 (germline): ENHRY, SYGVKD. Trimming at V came to 9 bases and at J to 5 bases, leaving 6 bases not matched to a gene. CDR3: CAIRQGTETQYF. The CDR3 coding sequence is TGTGCCATAAGACAGGGTACGGAGACCCAGTACTTC.

The chain recombines TRBV5-1 with TRBJ2-3, with TRBD2 as a possible D gene (7 bases). Trimming left V 4 bases short and J 2 bases short, with 17 bases between. Per germline, CDR1 SGHRS and CDR2 YFSETQ. The CDR3 sequence is 16 residues long. CDR3 loop: CASSPGGGGPTDTQYF. CDR3 DNA sequence: TGCGCCAGCAGCCCTGGAGGGGGGGGACCCACAGATACGCAGTATTTT. The full variable domain, in which reference TRBV5-1 and TRBJ2-3 provide the parts outside the CDR3, is KAGVTQTPRYLIKTRGQQVTLSCSPISGHRSVSWYQQTPGQGLQFLFEYFSETQRNKGNFPGRFSGRQFSNSRSEMNVSTLELGDSALYLCASSPGGGGPTDTQYFGPGTRLTVL.